The clone carrying this TCR beta chain is a singleton in its sample. Its target is unknown. The source of the sample is a study of T cell responses to AZD1222 COVID-19 vaccine. Findings and caveats of the study: None of the repertoires were sampled until the peak T cell response had passed.

Here immunoSEQ multiplex PCR was the method, and the copy in TCRdb shows in-frame clones only, minus some. The table shows some 150,000 clones, with 75% to 95% occurring only once. The CDR3 is 15 residues long. CDR1 and CDR2 (germline): KGHDR, SFDVKD. The ends were cut back, 9 bases at V and 2 bases at J, with 18 bases in the middle. The chain joins TRBV24-1 to TRBJ1-2, with D hard to call. Material: peripheral blood, obtained on day 0 of AZD1222 vaccination. This clonotype originated in an adult in good health. CDR3 sequence reads: CATVWSWTENYGYTF. The CDR3 nucleotides are TGTGCCACCGTCTGGTCTTGGACGGAAAACTATGGCTACACCTTC.